This T cell receptor (beta chain) was sequenced during a study of identical twins. The ends were cut back, 7 bases at V and 4 bases at J, with 15 bases in the middle. The CDR3 totals 14 residues. Germline values: CDR1 MDHEN, CDR2 SYDVKM. This clonotype was detected a few times. From the 5' RACE reads, TCRdb called clonotypes with MiXCR, one entry per CDR3 protein. The profile shows around 490,000 distinct CDR3 sequences, 13% to 15% of them singletons. This same sample was also part of a study on yellow fever vaccine responses in identical twins.

This receptor was obtained from a woman between 18 and 29 years old in good health. What was sequenced was CD4+ T cells sorted from blood. The chain links TRBV28 to TRBJ2-3; D remains unclear. CDR3 protein: CASNQGWIPDTQYF. As DNA, the CDR3 is TGTGCCAGCAATCAAGGGTGGATACCAGATACGCAGTATTTT. The whole variable domain, filled in from reference TRBV28 and TRBJ2-3, reads DVKVTQSSRYLVKRTGEKVFLECVQDMDHENMFWYRQDPGLGLRLIYFSYDVKMKEKGDIPEGYSVSREKKERFSLILESASTNQTSMYLCASNQGWIPDTQYFGPGTRLTVL.